These T cell receptor beta chains were read from a single sample in a study of cytomegalovirus exposure and HLA in healthy donors. The repertoire was sequenced with immunoSEQ multiplex PCR; TCRdb's copy has only in-frame clones and lacks some. Among 100,000 to 150,000 clones listed, around 78% were seen once. The source material was PBMCs. These receptors originate from a man aged 60 to 69 in good health and CMV-seropositive. CDR3s leave out the opening cysteine and the closing phenylalanine or tryptophan. Clone size appears in some rows only: once, few, many, or a class for an expanded clone.

v_gene	abundance	j_gene	CDR3aa
TRBV28	NA	TRBJ2-4	ASSPTGAKNIQY
TRBV2	NA	TRBJ1-2	ASSYRDRSGYT
TRBV6-1	NA	TRBJ1-2	ASSASGGSYT
TRBV7-2	few	TRBJ1-4	ASSGQFNEKLF
TRBV2	NA	TRBJ2-2	ASSRLANTGELF
TRBV28	once	TRBJ1-5	ASSSHVGGLGQPQH
TRBV6-5	NA	TRBJ2-7	ASRTPGDREQY
TRBV6-1	few	TRBJ1-5	ASSEATGGLPPNQPQH
TRBV6-4	NA	TRBJ1-5	ASRGGQPQH
TRBV7-2	NA	TRBJ2-5	ASTRSFKETQY
TRBV28	NA	TRBJ2-7	ATQDGTKYEQY
TRBV19	NA	TRBJ2-7	ASSGLAGYEQY
TRBV13	NA	TRBJ1-6	ASSLDLGTPLH
TRBV30	NA	TRBJ2-3	AWDSGDGADTQY
TRBV10-3	NA	TRBJ1-1	AISGGNTEAF